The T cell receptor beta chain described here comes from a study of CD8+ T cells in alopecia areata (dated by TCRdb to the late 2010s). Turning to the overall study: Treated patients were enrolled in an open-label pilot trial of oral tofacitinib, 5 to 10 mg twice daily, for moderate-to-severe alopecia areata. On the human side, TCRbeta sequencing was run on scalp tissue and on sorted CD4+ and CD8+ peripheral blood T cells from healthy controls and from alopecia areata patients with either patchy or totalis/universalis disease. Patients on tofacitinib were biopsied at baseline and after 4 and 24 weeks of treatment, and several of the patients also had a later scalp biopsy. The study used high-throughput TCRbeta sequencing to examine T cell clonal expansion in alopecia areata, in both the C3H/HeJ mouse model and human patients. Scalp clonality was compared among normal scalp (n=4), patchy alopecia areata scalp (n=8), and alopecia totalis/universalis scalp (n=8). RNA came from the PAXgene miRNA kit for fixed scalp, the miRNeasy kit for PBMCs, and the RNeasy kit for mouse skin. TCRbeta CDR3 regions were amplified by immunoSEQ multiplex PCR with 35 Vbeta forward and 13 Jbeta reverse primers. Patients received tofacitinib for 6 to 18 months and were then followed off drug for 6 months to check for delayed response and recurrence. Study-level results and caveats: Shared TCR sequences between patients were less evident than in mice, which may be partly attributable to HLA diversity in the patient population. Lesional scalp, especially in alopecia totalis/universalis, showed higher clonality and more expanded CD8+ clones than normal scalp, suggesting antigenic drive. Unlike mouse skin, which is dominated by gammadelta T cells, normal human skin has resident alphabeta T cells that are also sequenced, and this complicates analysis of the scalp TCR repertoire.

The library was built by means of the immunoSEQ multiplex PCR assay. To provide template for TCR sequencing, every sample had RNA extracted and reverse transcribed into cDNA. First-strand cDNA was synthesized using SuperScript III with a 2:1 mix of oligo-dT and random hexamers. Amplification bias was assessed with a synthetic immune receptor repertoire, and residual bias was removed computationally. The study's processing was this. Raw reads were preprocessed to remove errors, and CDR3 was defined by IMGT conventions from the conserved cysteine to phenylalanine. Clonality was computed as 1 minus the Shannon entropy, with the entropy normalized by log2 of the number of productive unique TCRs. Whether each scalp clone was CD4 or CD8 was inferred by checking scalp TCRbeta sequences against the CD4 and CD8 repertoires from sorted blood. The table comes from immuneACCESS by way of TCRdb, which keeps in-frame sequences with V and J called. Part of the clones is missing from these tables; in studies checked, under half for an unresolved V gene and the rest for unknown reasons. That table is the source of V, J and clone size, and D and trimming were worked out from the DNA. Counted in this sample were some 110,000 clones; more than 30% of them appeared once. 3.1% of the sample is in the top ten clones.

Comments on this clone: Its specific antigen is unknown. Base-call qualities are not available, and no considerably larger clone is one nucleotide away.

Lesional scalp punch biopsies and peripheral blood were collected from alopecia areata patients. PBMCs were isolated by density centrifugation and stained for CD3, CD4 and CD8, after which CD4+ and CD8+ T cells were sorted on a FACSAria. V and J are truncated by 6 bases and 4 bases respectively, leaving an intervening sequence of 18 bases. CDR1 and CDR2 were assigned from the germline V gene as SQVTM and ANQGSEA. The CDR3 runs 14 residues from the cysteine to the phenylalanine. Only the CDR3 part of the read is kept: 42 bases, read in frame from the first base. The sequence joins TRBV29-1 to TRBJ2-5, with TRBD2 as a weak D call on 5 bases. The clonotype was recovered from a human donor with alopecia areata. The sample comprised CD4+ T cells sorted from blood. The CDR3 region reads CSVAGLGGRETQYF. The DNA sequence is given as TGCAGCGTGGCCGGACTGGGCGGGCGAGAGACCCAGTACTTC.